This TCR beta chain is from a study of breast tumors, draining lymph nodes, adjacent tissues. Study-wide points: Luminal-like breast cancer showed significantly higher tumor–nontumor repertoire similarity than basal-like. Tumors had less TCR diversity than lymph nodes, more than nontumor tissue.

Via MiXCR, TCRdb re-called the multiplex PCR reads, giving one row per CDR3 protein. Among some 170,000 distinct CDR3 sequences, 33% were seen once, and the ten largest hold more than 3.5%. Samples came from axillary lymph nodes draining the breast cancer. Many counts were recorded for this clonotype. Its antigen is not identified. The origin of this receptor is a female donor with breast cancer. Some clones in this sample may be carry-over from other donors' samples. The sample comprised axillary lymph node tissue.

The CDR3 sequence is CSFNDGTDTQYF. CDR3 in DNA: TGCAGCTTTAACGACGGGACAGATACGCAGTATTTT. The chain recombines TRBV29-1 with TRBJ2-3; D not certain. The CDR3 runs 12 residues. V was clipped by 8 bases and J by 3 bases, with 12 bases between them. Germline loops: CDR1 SQVTM, CDR2 ANQGSEA.